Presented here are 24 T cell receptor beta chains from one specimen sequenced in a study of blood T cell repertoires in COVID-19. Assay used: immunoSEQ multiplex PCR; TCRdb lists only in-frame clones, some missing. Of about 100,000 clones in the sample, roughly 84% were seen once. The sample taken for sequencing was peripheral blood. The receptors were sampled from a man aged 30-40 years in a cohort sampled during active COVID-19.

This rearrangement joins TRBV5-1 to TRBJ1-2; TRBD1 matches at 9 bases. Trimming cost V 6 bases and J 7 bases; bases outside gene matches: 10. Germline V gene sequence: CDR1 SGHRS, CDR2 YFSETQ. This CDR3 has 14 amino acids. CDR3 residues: CASTPSDRGGGYTF. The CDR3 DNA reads TGCGCCAGCACACCATCGGACAGGGGAGGTGGCTACACCTTC.

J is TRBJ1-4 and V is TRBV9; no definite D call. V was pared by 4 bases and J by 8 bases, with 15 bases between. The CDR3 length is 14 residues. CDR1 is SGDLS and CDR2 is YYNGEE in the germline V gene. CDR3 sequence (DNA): TGTGCCAGCAGCCCCCTTGGCGGAAGCGAAAAACTGTTTTTT. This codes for CASSPLGGSEKLFF. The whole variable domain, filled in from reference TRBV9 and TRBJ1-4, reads DSGVTQTPKHLITATGQRVTLRCSPRSGDLSVYWYQQSLDQGLQFLIQYYNGEERAKGNILERFSAQQFPDLHSELNLSSLELGDSALYFCASSPLGGSEKLFFGSGTQLSVL.

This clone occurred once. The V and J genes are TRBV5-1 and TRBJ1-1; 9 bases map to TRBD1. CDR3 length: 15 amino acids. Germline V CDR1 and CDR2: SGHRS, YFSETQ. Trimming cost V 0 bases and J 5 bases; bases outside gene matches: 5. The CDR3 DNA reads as TGCGCCAGCAGCTTGGGGACAGGGGTTTCGACTGAAGCTTTCTTT. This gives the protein CASSLGTGVSTEAFF.

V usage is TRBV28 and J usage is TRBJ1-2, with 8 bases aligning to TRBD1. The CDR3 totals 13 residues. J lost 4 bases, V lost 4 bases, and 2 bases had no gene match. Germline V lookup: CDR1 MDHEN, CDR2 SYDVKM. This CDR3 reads CASSWGQAYGYTF. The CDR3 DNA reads TGTGCCAGCAGTTGGGGACAGGCCTATGGCTACACCTTC.

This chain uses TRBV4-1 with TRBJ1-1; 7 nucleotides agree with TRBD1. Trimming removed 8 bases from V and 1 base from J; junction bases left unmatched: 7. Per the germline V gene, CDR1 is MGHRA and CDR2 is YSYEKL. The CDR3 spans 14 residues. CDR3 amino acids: CASGARQGNTEAFF. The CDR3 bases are TGCGCCAGCGGTGCCCGACAGGGGAACACTGAAGCTTTCTTT.

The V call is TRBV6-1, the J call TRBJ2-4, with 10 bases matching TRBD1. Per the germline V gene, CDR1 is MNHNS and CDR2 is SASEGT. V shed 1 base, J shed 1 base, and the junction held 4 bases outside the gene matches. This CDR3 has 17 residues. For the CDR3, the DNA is TGTGCCAGCAGTGAAGGACAGGGGGCGAGCGCCAAAAACATTCAGTACTTC. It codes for CASSEGQGASAKNIQYF.

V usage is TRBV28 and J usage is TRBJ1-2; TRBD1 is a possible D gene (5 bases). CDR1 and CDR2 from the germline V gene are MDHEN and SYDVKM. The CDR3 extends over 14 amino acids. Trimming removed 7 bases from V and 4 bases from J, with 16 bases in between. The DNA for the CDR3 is TGTGCCAGCACCTGGACACGCTTGGGCTATGGCTACACCTTC. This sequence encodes CASTWTRLGYGYTF.

The CDR3 loop reads CASSHGTGTGDGYTF. CDR3 nucleotides: TGCGCCAGCAGCCACGGAACCGGGACAGGGGATGGCTACACCTTC. The V call is TRBV4-1, the J call TRBJ1-2; 10 nucleotides match TRBD1. Germline V lookup: CDR1 MGHRA, CDR2 YSYEKL. J gave up 6 bases and V 3 bases, and 7 bases lay outside the gene matches. This CDR3 has 15 amino acids.

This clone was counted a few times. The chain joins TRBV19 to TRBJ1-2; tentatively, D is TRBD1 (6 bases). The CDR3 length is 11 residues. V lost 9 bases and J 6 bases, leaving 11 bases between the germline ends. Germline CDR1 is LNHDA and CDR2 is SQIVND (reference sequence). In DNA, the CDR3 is TGTGCCAGCAGGGGTTATCATGGCTACACCTTC. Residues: CASRGYHGYTF.

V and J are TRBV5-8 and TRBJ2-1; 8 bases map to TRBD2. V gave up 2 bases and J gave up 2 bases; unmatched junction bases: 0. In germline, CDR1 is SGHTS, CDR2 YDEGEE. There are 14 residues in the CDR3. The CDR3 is CASSLLAAYNEQFF. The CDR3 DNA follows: TGTGCCAGCAGCTTACTAGCGGCCTACAATGAGCAGTTCTTC. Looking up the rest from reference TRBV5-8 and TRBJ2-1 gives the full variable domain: EAGVTQSPTHLIKTRGQQATLRCSPISGHTSVYWYQQALGLGLQFLLWYDEGEERNRGNFPPRFSGRQFPNYSSELNVNALELEDSALYLCASSLLAAYNEQFFGPGTRLTVL.

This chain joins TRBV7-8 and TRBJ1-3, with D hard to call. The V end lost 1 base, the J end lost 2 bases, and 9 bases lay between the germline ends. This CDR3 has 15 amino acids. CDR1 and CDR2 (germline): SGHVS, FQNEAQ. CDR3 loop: CASSLGGEAGNTIYF. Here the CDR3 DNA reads TGTGCCAGCAGCTTAGGGGGAGAGGCTGGAAACACCATATATTTT. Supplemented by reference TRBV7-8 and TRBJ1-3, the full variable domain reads GAGVSQSPRYKVAKRGQDVALRCDPISGHVSLFWYQQALGQGPEFLTYFQNEAQLDKSGLPSDRFFAERPEGSVSTLKIQRTQQEDSAVYLCASSLGGEAGNTIYFGEGSWLTVV.

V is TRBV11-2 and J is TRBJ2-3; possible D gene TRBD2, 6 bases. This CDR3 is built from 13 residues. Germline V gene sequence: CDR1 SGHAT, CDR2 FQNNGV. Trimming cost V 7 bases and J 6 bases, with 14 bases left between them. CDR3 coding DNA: TGTGCCAGCATCCCTGGCGGAGGGGATACGCAGTATTTT. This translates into CASIPGGGDTQYF. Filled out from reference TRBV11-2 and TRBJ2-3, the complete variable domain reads EAGVAQSPRYKIIEKRQSVAFWCNPISGHATLYWYQQILGQGPKLLIQFQNNGVVDDSQLPKDRFSAERLKGVDSTLKIQPAKLEDSAVYLCASIPGGGDTQYFGPGTRLTVL.

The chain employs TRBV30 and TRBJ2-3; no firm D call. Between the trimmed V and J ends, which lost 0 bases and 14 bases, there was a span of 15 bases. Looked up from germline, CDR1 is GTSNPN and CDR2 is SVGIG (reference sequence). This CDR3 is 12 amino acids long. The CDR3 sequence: CAWSVENQLVYF. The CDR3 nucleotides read TGTGCCTGGAGTGTAGAAAACCAACTTGTGTATTTT.

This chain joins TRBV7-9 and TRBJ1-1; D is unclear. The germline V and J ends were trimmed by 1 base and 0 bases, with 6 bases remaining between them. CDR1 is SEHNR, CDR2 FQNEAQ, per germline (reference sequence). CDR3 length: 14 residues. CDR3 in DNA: TGTGCCAGCAGCTTAGACACAGTGAACACTGAAGCTTTCTTT. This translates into CASSLDTVNTEAFF.

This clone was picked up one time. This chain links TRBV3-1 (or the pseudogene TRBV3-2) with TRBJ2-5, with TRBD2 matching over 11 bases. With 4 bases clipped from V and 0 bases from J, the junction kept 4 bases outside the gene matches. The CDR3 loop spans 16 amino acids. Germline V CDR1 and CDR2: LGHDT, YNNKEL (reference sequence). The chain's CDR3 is CASSPLAGVDQETQYF. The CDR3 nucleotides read TGTGCCAGCAGCCCACTAGCGGGGGTGGACCAAGAGACCCAGTACTTC.

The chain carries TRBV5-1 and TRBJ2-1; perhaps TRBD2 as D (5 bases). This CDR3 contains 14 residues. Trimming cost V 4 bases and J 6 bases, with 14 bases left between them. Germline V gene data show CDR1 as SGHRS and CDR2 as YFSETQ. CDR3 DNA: TGCGCCAGCAGCCCGGCCCTGCGGGCCAATGAGCAGTTCTTC. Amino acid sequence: CASSPALRANEQFF.

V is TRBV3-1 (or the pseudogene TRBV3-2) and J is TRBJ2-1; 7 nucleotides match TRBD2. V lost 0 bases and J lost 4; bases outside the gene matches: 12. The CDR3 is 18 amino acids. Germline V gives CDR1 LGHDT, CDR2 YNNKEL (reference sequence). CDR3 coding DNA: TGTGCCAGCAGCCAAGATCCCTTGACGGGGGGTACTTACAATGAGCAGTTCTTC. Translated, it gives CASSQDPLTGGTYNEQFF.

CDR3 coding DNA: TGCGCCAGCAGCTTGGAGGTACAGTCTGCTGCAGATACGCAGTATTTT. It is translated as CASSLEVQSAADTQYF. The V and J genes are TRBV5-1 and TRBJ2-3; D gene uncertain. Trimming stripped 0 bases from V and 4 bases from J, with 15 bases between. From germline, CDR1 is SGHRS and CDR2 YFSETQ. The CDR3 covers 16 residues.

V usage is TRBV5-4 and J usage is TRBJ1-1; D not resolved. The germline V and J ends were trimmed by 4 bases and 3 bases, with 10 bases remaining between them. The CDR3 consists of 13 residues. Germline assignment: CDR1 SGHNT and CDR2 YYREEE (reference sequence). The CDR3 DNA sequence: TGTGCCAGCAGCAAGGCGGGGTACACTGAAGCTTTCTTT. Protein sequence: CASSKAGYTEAFF.

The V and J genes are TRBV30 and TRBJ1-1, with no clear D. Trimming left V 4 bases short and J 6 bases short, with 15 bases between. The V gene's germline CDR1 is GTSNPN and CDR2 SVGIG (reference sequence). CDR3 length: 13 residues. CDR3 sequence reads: CAWNRLRLSEAFF. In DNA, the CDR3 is TGTGCCTGGAACCGCCTACGACTCTCTGAAGCTTTCTTT. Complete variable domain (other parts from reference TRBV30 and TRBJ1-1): SQTIHQWPATLVQPVGSPLSLECTVEGTSNPNLYWYRQAAGRGLQLLFYSVGIGQISSEVPQNLSASRPQDRQFILSSKKLLLSDSGFYLCAWNRLRLSEAFFGQGTRLTVV.

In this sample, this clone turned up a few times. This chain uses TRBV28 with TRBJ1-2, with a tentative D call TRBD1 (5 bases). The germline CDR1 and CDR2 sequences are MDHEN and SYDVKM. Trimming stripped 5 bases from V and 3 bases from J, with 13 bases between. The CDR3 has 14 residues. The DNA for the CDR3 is TGTGCCAGCAGTGAGATGGGGGGGTACTATGGCTACACCTTC. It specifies CASSEMGGYYGYTF.

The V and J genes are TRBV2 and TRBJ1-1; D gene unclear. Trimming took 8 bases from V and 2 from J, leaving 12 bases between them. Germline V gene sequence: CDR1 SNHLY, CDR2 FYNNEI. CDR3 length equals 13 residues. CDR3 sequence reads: CASGASLNTEAFF. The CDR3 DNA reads TGTGCCAGCGGAGCGTCCCTAAACACTGAAGCTTTCTTT.

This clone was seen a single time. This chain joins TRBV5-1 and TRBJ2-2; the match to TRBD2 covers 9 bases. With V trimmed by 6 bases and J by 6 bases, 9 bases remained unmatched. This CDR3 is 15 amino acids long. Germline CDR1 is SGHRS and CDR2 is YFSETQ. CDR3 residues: CASNGEGTSPGELFF. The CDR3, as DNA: TGCGCCAGCAACGGAGAAGGGACTAGCCCCGGGGAGCTGTTTTTT.

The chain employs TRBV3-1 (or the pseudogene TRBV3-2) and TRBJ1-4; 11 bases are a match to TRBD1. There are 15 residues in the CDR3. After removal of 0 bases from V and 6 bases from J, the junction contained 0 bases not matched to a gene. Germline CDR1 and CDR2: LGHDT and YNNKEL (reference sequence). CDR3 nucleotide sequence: TGTGCCAGCAGCCAAGAGGGACAGGGGGATGAAAAACTGTTTTTT. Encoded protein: CASSQEGQGDEKLFF.